This T cell receptor (beta chain) was captured in a study of T cell changes during pregnancy in multiple sclerosis. Here immunoSEQ multiplex PCR was the method, and the copy in TCRdb shows in-frame clones only, minus some. This sample has 38,000 or so clones, with 75% to 95% found just once. From germline, CDR1 is SGHTA and CDR2 FQGNSA. This CDR3 is 15 amino acids long. Deletions cut 1 base from V and 3 bases from J, with 9 bases between. This clone was seen once. The clonotype was recovered from a female donor with multiple sclerosis, enrolled in a pregnancy study. This sequence joins TRBV7-2 and TRBJ1-4, with no clear D. The sample here was CD4+ T cells from peripheral blood mononuclear cells, taken in the third trimester of pregnancy. CDR3 bases: TGTGCCAGCAGCTTAGGGGCACTCTCTAATGAAAAACTGTTTTTT. This codes for CASSLGALSNEKLFF.